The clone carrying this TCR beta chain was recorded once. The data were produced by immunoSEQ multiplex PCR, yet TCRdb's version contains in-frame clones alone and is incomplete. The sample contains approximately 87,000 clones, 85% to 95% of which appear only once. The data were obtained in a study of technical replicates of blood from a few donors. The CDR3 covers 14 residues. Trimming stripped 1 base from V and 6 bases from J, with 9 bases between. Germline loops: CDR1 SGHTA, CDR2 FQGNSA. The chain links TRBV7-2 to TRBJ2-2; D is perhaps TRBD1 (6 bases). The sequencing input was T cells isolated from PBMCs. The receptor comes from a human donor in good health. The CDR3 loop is CASSLEQGPGELFF. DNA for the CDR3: TGTGCCAGCAGCTTAGAACAGGGCCCCGGGGAGCTGTTTTTT.